A selection of T cell receptor beta chains follows, all from one sample in a study of T cells in localized non-small cell lung cancer. Profiling relied on immunoSEQ multiplex PCR, and the TCRdb table lists in-frame clones only, not all of them. The data contain approximately 70,000 clones, 81% of them singletons. Sequencing used PBMCs, obtained before any cancer treatment. The receptors derive from a man aged 40-75 years with stage II lung adenocarcinoma. The CDR3 runs from the conserved cysteine through the conserved F or W. Fields, in order: V gene, J gene, clone size, D gene, CDR3 DNA, CDR3 protein. The D gene is left open where the match is weak. Clone size appears in some rows only: once, few, many, or a class for an expanded clone.

TRBV10-3,TRBJ2-3,.,TRBD2,TGTGCCATCACCCGGACTAGCGGGACCGGAGATACGCAGTATTTT,CAITRTSGTGDTQYF
TRBV4-2,TRBJ2-3,.,TRBD2,TGTGCCAGCAGCCAAGACCCTCGGGGGGGTCGAGATACGCAGTATTTT,CASSQDPRGGRDTQYF
TRBV5-4,TRBJ2-2,.,.,TGTGCCAGCAGCTTGCGCTTCGGCCCAATGACCCCCGGGGAGCTGTTTTTT,CASSLRFGPMTPGELFF
TRBV7-2,TRBJ2-2,.,.,TGTGCCAGCAGCCCGGCTAGTGGCGGGACCGGGGAGCTGTTTTTT,CASSPASGGTGELFF
TRBV6-1,TRBJ2-3,.,.,TGTGCCAGCAGTGAACAGGTGTTCGATACGCAGTATTTT,CASSEQVFDTQYF
TRBV4-2,TRBJ1-3,.,TRBD1,TGTGCCAGCAGCCATGAACAGGGGGCTGGAAACACCATATATTTT,CASSHEQGAGNTIYF
TRBV5-5,TRBJ2-7,.,TRBD1,TGTGCCAGCAGACCCCGGGACAGGGAGGTTCCCTACGAGCAGTACTTC,CASRPRDREVPYEQYF
TRBV4-1,TRBJ1-2,.,.,TGCGCCAGCAGCCAAGATACGGGGAACTATGGCTACACCTTC,CASSQDTGNYGYTF
TRBV7-2,TRBJ1-2,.,TRBD1,TGTGCCAGCAGCTCTGGACAGGGATATGGCTACACCTTC,CASSSGQGYGYTF
TRBV7-2,TRBJ2-1,.,.,TGTGCCAGCAGCTTAGGGGCCTCCCGGGAGCAGTTCTTC,CASSLGASREQFF
TRBV19,TRBJ2-1,.,.,TGTGCCAGTAGTACGGGGGAGTGGGCCAATGAGCAGTTCTTC,CASSTGEWANEQFF
TRBV18,TRBJ2-7,once,.,TGTGCCAGCTCACCCGGGGCAGGTTATGAGTACGAGCAGTACTTC,CASSPGAGYEYEQYF
TRBV7-2,TRBJ2-7,once,.,TGTGCCAGCAGCTTAGATACGGGAAGGTACGAGCAGTACTTC,CASSLDTGRYEQYF
TRBV6-5,TRBJ2-2,.,TRBD1,TGTGCCAGCAGACCGGGACAGGGTTTAACCGGGGAGCTGTTTTTT,CASRPGQGLTGELFF
TRBV25-1,TRBJ2-7,.,.,TGTGCCAGCAGTAACGCTGCTCGGACAAAGAGCTCCTACGAGCAGTACTTC,CASSNAARTKSSYEQYF
TRBV5-4,TRBJ1-4,.,.,TGTGCCAGCAGCTTATACACGACAGCTACAAATGAAAAACTGTTTTTT,CASSLYTTATNEKLFF
TRBV15,TRBJ1-5,once,TRBD1,TGTGCCACTCGAACAGGGGATCAGCCCCAGCATTTT,CATRTGDQPQHF
TRBV9,TRBJ1-2,.,.,TGTGCCAGCAGCGGGTCCGGGACTCTAAACGGTGGCTACACCTTC,CASSGSGTLNGGYTF
TRBV5-1,TRBJ2-1,.,TRBD2,TGCGCCAGCAGCTTGGCCCCGGGGACTAGCGGGTACAATGAGCAGTTCTTC,CASSLAPGTSGYNEQFF
TRBV5-6,TRBJ2-3,.,TRBD1,TGTGCCAGCAGCTTATGGGACAGAAGCACAGATACGCAGTATTTT,CASSLWDRSTDTQYF
TRBV19,TRBJ1-3,.,.,TGTGCCAGTAGTGACCCCCGGTTCTCTGGAAACACCATATATTTT,CASSDPRFSGNTIYF
TRBV2,TRBJ1-3,.,.,TGTGCCAGCAGTGAAGGGTTCTCTGGAAACACCATATATTTT,CASSEGFSGNTIYF
TRBV11-2,TRBJ1-1,.,TRBD1,TGTGCCAGCAGCTTCTTAGACAGGGCCTCCTTTTGGGGCACTGAAGCTTTCTTT,CASSFLDRASFWGTEAFF
TRBV2,TRBJ1-1,.,.,TGTGCCAGCAGGATGTCGTTCAGGGCTTTCTTT,CASRMSFRAFF
TRBV11-2,TRBJ2-1,.,.,TGTGCCAGCAGCCTTGGGACTGCTTCCTACAATGAGCAGTTCTTC,CASSLGTASYNEQFF
TRBV27,TRBJ1-5,.,.,TGTGCCAGCAGTTTATCGAGGCAGGGGAATCAGCCCCAGCATTTT,CASSLSRQGNQPQHF
TRBV6-5,TRBJ1-2,.,.,TGTGCCAGCAGTTACGATCCCTTCTATGGCTACACCTTC,CASSYDPFYGYTF
TRBV6-4,TRBJ2-7,.,TRBD1,TGTGCCAGCAGCGCCGGGACAGGCATCCCAAATGGTAGGTCCTACGAGCAGTACTTC,CASSAGTGIPNGRSYEQYF
TRBV15,TRBJ1-3,.,.,TGTGCCACCAGCAGAGATTTGAGCTCTGGAAACACCATATATTTT,CATSRDLSSGNTIYF
TRBV10-3,TRBJ1-1,.,.,TGTGCCATCAGCCACAGATCAGACGAAGCTTTCTTT,CAISHRSDEAFF
TRBV29-1,TRBJ2-6,.,TRBD1,TGCAGCGTGGGGACAGGGGGCCCCTCTGGGGCCAACGTCCTGACTTTC,CSVGTGGPSGANVLTF
TRBV4-3,TRBJ2-1,.,TRBD2,TGCGCCAGCAGCCAAGAGCCTAGCGGATACAATGAGCAGTTCTTC,CASSQEPSGYNEQFF
TRBV6-1,TRBJ1-3,once,.,TGTGCCAGCAGTGAAACAGGATCCGGAAACACCATATATTTT,CASSETGSGNTIYF
TRBV4-2,TRBJ2-1,.,.,TGTGCCAGCAGCCCCCCCCTTTCCTACAATGAGCAGTTCTTC,CASSPPLSYNEQFF
TRBV6-5,TRBJ2-7,.,.,TGTGCCAGCAGCCCCGTGGTGTCCCACCTCCACGAGCAGTACTTC,CASSPVVSHLHEQYF
TRBV25-1,TRBJ2-2,.,TRBD2,TGTGCCAGCAGCCTAAGTCCGACTAGCGATTTCGCCGGGGAGCTGTTTTTT,CASSLSPTSDFAGELFF
TRBV7-9,TRBJ2-7,.,.,TGTGCCAGCAGCTTAGAATCTTACGAGCAGTACTTC,CASSLESYEQYF
TRBV5-1,TRBJ1-2,.,.,TGCGCCAGCAGCTTGTCCAGGGGAGTCTATGGCTACACCTTC,CASSLSRGVYGYTF
TRBV5-1,TRBJ2-6,.,.,TGCGCCAGCAGCTTGACCGCCGCTGGGGCCAACGTCCTGACTTTC,CASSLTAAGANVLTF
TRBV30,TRBJ1-1,few,TRBD1,TGTGCCTGGAGTCGACAGGGCAACACTGAAGCTTTCTTT,CAWSRQGNTEAFF
TRBV12-5,TRBJ1-2,.,.,TGTGCTAGTGGTTTGGGCAGGGTGGGGTCTGGCTACACCTTC,CASGLGRVGSGYTF
TRBV30,TRBJ1-1,.,.,TGTGCCTGGAACGTAGGGATTCTTATGAACACTGAAGCTTTCTTT,CAWNVGILMNTEAFF
TRBV9,TRBJ1-2,.,TRBD1,TGTGCCAGCAGCGTCGGGACAGCCAAGGACTATGGCTACACCTTC,CASSVGTAKDYGYTF
TRBV15,TRBJ2-1,.,.,TGTGCCACCAGCAGGGGCCATGGTGAGCAGTTCTTC,CATSRGHGEQFF
TRBV5-1,TRBJ2-1,.,TRBD1,TGCGCCAGCAGCACCGACGGGACAGGGGGTTACAATGAGCAGTTCTTC,CASSTDGTGGYNEQFF
TRBV9,TRBJ2-5,.,TRBD2,TGTGCCAGCAGCGTCGGTAGCGGGAGGGCCGGTGAGACCCAGTACTTC,CASSVGSGRAGETQYF
TRBV10-3,TRBJ2-1,.,.,TGTGCCATCAGTGAGGGGGTAGGCGGAGGGAATGAGCAGTTCTTC,CAISEGVGGGNEQFF
TRBV4-3,TRBJ2-1,.,TRBD2,TGCGCCAGCAGCCAGAGGGGTAGCGGGTTGGCCAATGAGCAGTTCTTC,CASSQRGSGLANEQFF
TRBV9,TRBJ2-2,.,.,TGTGCCAGCAGCGTAGGAACTCCGAACACCGGGGAGCTGTTTTTT,CASSVGTPNTGELFF
TRBV6-5,TRBJ2-7,.,.,TGTGCCAGCAGAGGGGGGAGGGGCTCCTACGAGCAGTACTTC,CASRGGRGSYEQYF
TRBV4-3,TRBJ2-5,.,.,TGCGCCAGCAGCCTGAGCGGACTTCAGGTTGGAGAGACCCAGTACTTC,CASSLSGLQVGETQYF
TRBV27,TRBJ2-2,once,.,TGTGCCAGCAGTGGACTGAGTACCGGGGAGCTGTTTTTT,CASSGLSTGELFF
TRBV30,TRBJ2-3,few,.,TGTGCCTGGAGCGAGCTTGTGATTGGCACAGATACGCAGTATTTT,CAWSELVIGTDTQYF